Each of the 2 T cell receptor beta chains below was sequenced from the same sample in a study of tumor-infiltrating lymphocytes in primary liver carcinoma. Synthesis of TCR beta cDNA was carried out from 500 ng total RNA with a constant-region primer. For TCR beta, libraries were produced by three nested multiplex PCR rounds using slightly modified ARM-PCR. Running approximately 10 cycles apiece, the first two PCR rounds relied on TRBV1-TRBV30 forward primers together with a C-beta reverse primer. TCRdb ran MiXCR on the multiplex PCR reads and lists one entry per CDR3 protein. The sample has more than 90,000 distinct CDR3 sequences; about two thirds are singletons. Without any cell sorting, about 18-31 mg of bulk tissue yielded co-extracted RNA and DNA. Specimen: liver tumor tissue from sampling region 2. The subset denotes: tumor region T2, inferior pole. The receptors stem from a woman in her sixties with primary liver carcinoma and hepatitis B virus infection.

By sample share, this clonotype is medium-sized. This chain uses TRBV11-1 with TRBJ2-7, with 7 bases fitting TRBD1. Germline V gene data show CDR1 as SGHAT and CDR2 as FQDESV (reference sequence). With V trimmed by 4 bases and J by 1 base, 7 bases remained unmatched. The CDR3 totals 15 residues. The DNA for the CDR3 is TGTGCCAGCAGCTACCTACAGGGGCCGTCCTACGAGCAGTACTTC. It codes for CASSYLQGPSYEQYF.

Regarding this clonotype: A clone one base away is much larger, so this may be a read error. The chain uses TRBV29-1 and TRBJ2-2; possible D gene TRBD2, 7 bases. This CDR3 spans 15 amino acids. Germline V gene sequence: CDR1 SQVTM, CDR2 ANQGSEA. The CDR3 sequence is CSVVGAGRRTGGLYF. The CDR3 DNA sequence: TGCAGCGTTGTCGGGGCGGGAAGAAGGACCGGGGGGCTGTATTTT.